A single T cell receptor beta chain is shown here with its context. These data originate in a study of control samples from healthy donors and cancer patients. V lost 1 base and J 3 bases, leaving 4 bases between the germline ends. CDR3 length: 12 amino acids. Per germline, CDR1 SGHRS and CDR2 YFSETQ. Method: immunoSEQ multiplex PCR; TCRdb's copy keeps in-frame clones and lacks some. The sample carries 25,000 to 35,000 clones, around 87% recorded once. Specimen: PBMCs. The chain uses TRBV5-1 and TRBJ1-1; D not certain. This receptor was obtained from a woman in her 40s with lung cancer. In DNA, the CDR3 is TGCGCCAGCAGCTTGCTAGACACTGAAGCTTTCTTT. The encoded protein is CASSLLDTEAFF.